These 20 T cell receptor beta chains share one sample of origin, sequenced in a study of cytomegalovirus exposure and HLA in healthy donors. 13 Jbeta primers and 60 Vbeta primers were used for the PCR. The method was immunoSEQ multiplex PCR; TCRdb's version includes in-frame clones alone and lacks a portion of them. The sample consists of 55,000 to 70,000 clones, under 90% of them appearing once. The sequenced sample was PBMCs. The receptors were sampled from a woman aged 40 to 55 in good health and CMV-seronegative.

This chain connects TRBV4-3 to TRBJ2-1; 7 bases fit TRBD2. Unmatched junction bases numbered 13, after V lost 1 base and J lost 4 bases. The CDR3 consists of 18 residues. Germline V lookup: CDR1 LGHNA, CDR2 YSLEER. CDR3 amino acids: CASSQGSAGLGRYNEQFF. The CDR3 DNA reads as TGCGCCAGCAGCCAAGGGTCGGCCGGACTAGGGAGGTACAATGAGCAGTTCTTC.

The chain links TRBV30 to TRBJ1-6; 10 bases are a match to TRBD1. CDR3 size: 14 residues. Germline CDR1 reads GTSNPN; CDR2 reads SVGIG (reference sequence). Unmatched junction bases numbered 6, after V lost 7 bases and J lost 6 bases. DNA for the CDR3: TGTGCCTTTGCAGGGACAGGGGCTAATTCACCCCTCCACTTT. Residues: CAFAGTGANSPLHF. Based on the CDR3 plus reference TRBV30 and TRBJ1-6, the full variable domain is SQTIHQWPATLVQPVGSPLSLECTVEGTSNPNLYWYRQAAGRGLQLLFYSVGIGQISSEVPQNLSASRPQDRQFILSSKKLLLSDSGFYLCAFAGTGANSPLHFGNGTRLTVT.

The table lists this clone with a count of one. This rearrangement joins TRBV15 to TRBJ2-5, with 7 bases lining up with TRBD2. CDR1 and CDR2 (germline): LNHNV, YYDKDF (reference sequence). This CDR3 is built from 15 residues. V lost 0 bases, J lost 5 bases, and 6 bases stayed unmatched. In DNA, the CDR3 is TGTGCCACCAGCAGAGATTTAGGAGCGGGGGAGACCCAGTACTTC. Translating gives CATSRDLGAGETQYF.

In nucleotides, the CDR3 is TGTGCCAGCAGCGGGCTAGCGGGAAAGTACAATGAGCAGTTCTTC. This codes for CASSGLAGKYNEQFF. This chain links TRBV11-2 with TRBJ2-1, with 9 positions matching TRBD2. This CDR3 is 15 amino acids long. J gave up 4 bases and V 5 bases, and 6 bases lay outside the gene matches. The V gene's germline CDR1 is SGHAT and CDR2 FQNNGV. Together with reference TRBV11-2 and TRBJ2-1, the CDR3 gives the full variable domain: EAGVAQSPRYKIIEKRQSVAFWCNPISGHATLYWYQQILGQGPKLLIQFQNNGVVDDSQLPKDRFSAERLKGVDSTLKIQPAKLEDSAVYLCASSGLAGKYNEQFFGPGTRLTVL.

This clone has only one observation. The chain has TRBV10-2 and TRBJ2-1; tentatively, D is TRBD2 (6 bases). The germline V gene has CDR1 WSHSY and CDR2 SAAADI. This CDR3 comprises 15 residues. V was trimmed by 2 bases and J by 10 bases, leaving 18 bases between them. The CDR3 protein is CASSETVGGTGEQFF. CDR3 coding DNA: TGCGCCAGCAGTGAGACGGTAGGAGGGACGGGCGAGCAGTTCTTC.

This clone was picked up one time. This chain uses TRBV15 with TRBJ2-7; D possibly corresponds to TRBD2 (6 bases). Germline assignment: CDR1 LNHNV and CDR2 YYDKDF (reference sequence). CDR3 length: 13 residues. V was pared by 0 bases and J by 7 bases, with 10 bases between. CDR3 protein: CATSRDALAEQYF. For the CDR3, the DNA is TGTGCCACCAGCAGAGATGCTCTAGCGGAGCAGTACTTC. The full variable domain, rest sourced from reference TRBV15 and TRBJ2-7, is DAMVIQNPRYQVTQFGKPVTLSCSQTLNHNVMYWYQQKSSQAPKLLFHYYDKDFNNEADTPDNFQSRRPNTSFCFLDIRSPGLGDTAMYLCATSRDALAEQYFGPGTRLTVT.

For this clone: The germline gene is not matched at one end of the junction; a read error may be the cause. The CDR3 nucleotides are TGTTCCAGCAGCTTAAGCAGGGGTCGAGGGGACACTGAAGCTTTCTTT. Amino acids: CSSSLSRGRGDTEAFF. This chain links TRBV7-9 with TRBJ1-1, with a possible D match to TRBD1 (6 bases). CDR1 and CDR2 (germline): SEHNR, FQNEAQ (reference sequence). This CDR3 comprises 16 residues.

The V call is TRBV6-1, the J call TRBJ1-6; the match to TRBD1 covers 9 bases. In germline, CDR1 is MNHNS, CDR2 SASEGT. This CDR3 comprises 16 residues. The V segment lost 2 bases and the J segment 8 bases; nucleotides outside the gene matches: 7. The CDR3 DNA reads TGTGCCAGCAGTGAATTGGCGGACAGGGGATATTCACCCCTCCACTTT. It codes for CASSELADRGYSPLHF.

The J gene is TRBJ2-2, the V gene TRBV9; TRBD2 agrees at 11 bases. Germline V gene sequence: CDR1 SGDLS, CDR2 YYNGEE. This CDR3 contains 18 residues. Trimming at V came to 3 bases and at J to 0 bases, leaving 7 bases not matched to a gene. The DNA of the CDR3 is TGTGCCAGCAGCGGGGTCGGGACTAGCGGAGCGAACACCGGGGAGCTGTTTTTT. Amino acid sequence: CASSGVGTSGANTGELFF.

The genes are TRBV27 and TRBJ1-2; TRBD1 is a possible D gene (6 bases). V dropped 3 bases and J dropped 5 bases, with 22 bases sitting between them. Germline V gene sequence: CDR1 MNHEY, CDR2 SMNVEV (reference sequence). CDR3 length: 17 amino acids. The CDR3 DNA is TGTGCCAGCAGTTTCTGGGGGGGCGAAGGTGATTTTTATGGCTACACCTTC. It is translated as CASSFWGGEGDFYGYTF.

V usage is TRBV9 and J usage is TRBJ2-1, with 8 bases lining up with TRBD2. CDR1 is SGDLS, CDR2 YYNGEE, per germline. The CDR3 runs to 17 residues. Germline trimming cut 3 bases from V and 1 base from J; bases unmatched to any gene: 9. Written as DNA, the CDR3 is TGTGCCAGCAGCGCCCCAGTTGGCGGGAGGTCCTACAATGAGCAGTTCTTC. Its protein product is CASSAPVGGRSYNEQFF.

Only a few counts were recorded for this clone. The V gene is TRBV6-5, the J gene TRBJ2-1, with a weak D call TRBD1 (6 bases). CDR3 length: 13 residues. Germline V gene data show CDR1 as MNHEY and CDR2 as SVGAGI. The germline V and J ends were trimmed by 6 bases and 6 bases, with 12 bases remaining between them. CDR3 nucleotides: TGTGCCAGCAGACAGGGTTATACCAATGAGCAGTTCTTC. It translates to CASRQGYTNEQFF.

V and J are TRBV28 and TRBJ2-7; D is unresolved. The V end lost 3 bases, the J end lost 0 bases, and 9 bases lay between the germline ends. Germline V gene lookup returns CDR1 MDHEN and CDR2 SYDVKM. CDR3 length equals 14 residues. For the CDR3, the DNA is TGTGCCAGCAGTTTTCTAGGTAGCTCCTACGAGCAGTACTTC. As protein: CASSFLGSSYEQYF. Drawing the rest from reference TRBV28 and TRBJ2-7, the complete variable domain is DVKVTQSSRYLVKRTGEKVFLECVQDMDHENMFWYRQDPGLGLRLIYFSYDVKMKEKGDIPEGYSVSREKKERFSLILESASTNQTSMYLCASSFLGSSYEQYFGPGTRLTVT.

This clone was found once. V and J are TRBV25-1 and TRBJ2-2, with TRBD1 identical over 7 bases. The CDR3 spans 15 residues. Losses at the gene ends were 5 bases for V and 3 bases for J; bases not matched to a gene: 6. The V gene's germline CDR1 is MGHDK and CDR2 SYGVNS. For the CDR3, the DNA is TGTGCCAGCAGTTTCACGAGGGGGCACACCGGGGAGCTGTTTTTT. Its protein product is CASSFTRGHTGELFF. The entire variable domain, with the rest obtained from reference TRBV25-1 and TRBJ2-2, is as follows: EADIYQTPRYLVIGTGKKITLECSQTMGHDKMYWYQQDPGMELHLIHYSYGVNSTEKGDLSSESTVSRIRTEHFPLTLESARPSHTSQYLCASSFTRGHTGELFFGEGSRLTVL.

This clone was counted between two and nine times. V usage is TRBV5-4 and J usage is TRBJ2-4; no clear D. Germline assignment: CDR1 SGHNT and CDR2 YYREEE (reference sequence). Trimming stripped 4 bases from V and 2 bases from J, with 7 bases between. The CDR3 contains 13 residues. CDR3 protein: CASSQDPKNIQYF. The CDR3 DNA reads TGTGCCAGCAGCCAGGATCCCAAAAACATTCAGTACTTC. The entire variable domain, with the rest obtained from reference TRBV5-4 and TRBJ2-4, is as follows: ETGVTQSPTHLIKTRGQQVTLRCSSQSGHNTVSWYQQALGQGPQFIFQYYREEENGRGNFPPRFSGLQFPNYSSELNVNALELDDSALYLCASSQDPKNIQYFGAGTRLSVL.

In DNA form, the CDR3 reads TGTGCCAGCAGCTTAACAGCGGGGAACACTGAAGCTTTCTTT. This translates into CASSLTAGNTEAFF. The chain joins TRBV7-3 to TRBJ1-1; D call uncertain. V shed 0 bases and J shed 1 base, with 6 bases lying between them. CDR3 length: 14 amino acids. Germline V gives CDR1 SGHTA, CDR2 FQGTGA. Combining the CDR3 with reference TRBV7-3 and TRBJ1-1 gives the whole variable domain GAGVSQTPSNKVTEKGKYVELRCDPISGHTALYWYRQSLGQGPEFLIYFQGTGAADDSGLPNDRFFAVRPEGSVSTLKIQRTERGDSAVYLCASSLTAGNTEAFFGQGTRLTVV.

This sequence joins TRBV21-1 and TRBJ2-2; the D segment call TRBD2 is taken from the table without a DNA check. TRBV21-1 is a listed pseudogene. The CDR3 sequence is 19 residues long. CDR3: CAFRGPPRGAQRDTGELFF. The CDR3, as DNA: TGTGCCTTCCGAGGCCCCCCCCGGGGGGCGCAGCGAGACACCGGGGAGCTGTTTTTT.

Note on this clone: One end of the junction varies from germline; a read error may be responsible. V is TRBV5-6 and J is TRBJ1-2; a weak D match, TRBD1 (6 bases). The CDR3 is made up of 15 amino acids. The germline V gene has CDR1 SGHDT and CDR2 YYEEEE. The CDR3 bases are TGTGCCAGCACCGCGGGGGGGCGGGTGCACGGTGGCTACGCCTTC. It encodes CASTAGGRVHGGYAF.

This chain links TRBV2 with TRBJ1-2, with D perhaps TRBD1 (5 bases). CDR1 SNHLY and CDR2 FYNNEI come from the germline V gene. This CDR3 has 15 residues. V lost 1 base, J lost 4 bases, and 13 bases lay in between. The CDR3 sequence: CASSEGGADGYGYTF. CDR3 sequence (DNA): TGTGCCAGCAGTGAAGGGGGCGCCGACGGCTATGGCTACACCTTC.

The chain has TRBV6-1 and TRBJ2-7; 9 nucleotides line up with TRBD1. The V gene end was trimmed by 4 bases and the J gene end by 3 bases; junction bases not matched to a gene: 7. This CDR3 is built from 15 residues. CDR1 MNHNS and CDR2 SASEGT come from the germline V gene. The CDR3 coding sequence is TGTGCCAGCAGTGTCGGAACAGGGGGCATCTACGAGCAGTACTTC. Translating it yields CASSVGTGGIYEQYF.